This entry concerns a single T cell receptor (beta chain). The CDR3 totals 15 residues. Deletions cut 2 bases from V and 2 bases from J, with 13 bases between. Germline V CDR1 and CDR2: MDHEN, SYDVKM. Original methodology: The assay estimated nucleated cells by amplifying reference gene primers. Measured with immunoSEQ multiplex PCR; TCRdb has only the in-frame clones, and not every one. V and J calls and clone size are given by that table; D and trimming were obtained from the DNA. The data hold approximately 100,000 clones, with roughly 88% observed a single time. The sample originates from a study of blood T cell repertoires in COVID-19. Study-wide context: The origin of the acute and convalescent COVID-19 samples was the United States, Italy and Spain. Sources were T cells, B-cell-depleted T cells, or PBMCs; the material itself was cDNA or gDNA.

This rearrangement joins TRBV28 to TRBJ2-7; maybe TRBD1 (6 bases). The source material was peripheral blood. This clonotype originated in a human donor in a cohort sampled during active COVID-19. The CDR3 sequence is CASSLGQGLAYEQYF. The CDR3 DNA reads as TGTGCCAGCAGTTTAGGGCAGGGGCTTGCCTACGAGCAGTACTTC.